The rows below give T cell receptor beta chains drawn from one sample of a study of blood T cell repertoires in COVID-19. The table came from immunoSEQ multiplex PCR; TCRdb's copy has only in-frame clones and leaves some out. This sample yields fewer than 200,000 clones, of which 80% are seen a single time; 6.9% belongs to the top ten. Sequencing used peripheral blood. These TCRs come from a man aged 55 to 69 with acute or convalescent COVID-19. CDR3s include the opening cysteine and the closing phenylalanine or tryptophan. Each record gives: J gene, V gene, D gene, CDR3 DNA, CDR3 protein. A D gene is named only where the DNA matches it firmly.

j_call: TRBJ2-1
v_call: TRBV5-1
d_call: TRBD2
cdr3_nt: TGCGCCAGCAGCTTGGCCTCGACTAGCGGGAGGGCCCCGGCGTTCTTC
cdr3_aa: CASSLASTSGRAPAFF

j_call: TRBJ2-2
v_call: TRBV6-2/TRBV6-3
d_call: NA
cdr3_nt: TGTGCCAGCAGTTACTCGGGGGGGCCCACCGGGGAGCTGTTTTTT
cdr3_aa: CASSYSGGPTGELFF

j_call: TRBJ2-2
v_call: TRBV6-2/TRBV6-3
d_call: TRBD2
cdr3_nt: TGTGCCAGCAGTGCAGGACTAGCGGGCCGAGGGGGCGGGGAGCTGTTTTTT
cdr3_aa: CASSAGLAGRGGGELFF

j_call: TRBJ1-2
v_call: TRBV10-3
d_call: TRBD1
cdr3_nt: TGTGCCATCAGTGATGACAGGGAGAGTGGCTACACCTTC
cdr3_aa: CAISDDRESGYTF

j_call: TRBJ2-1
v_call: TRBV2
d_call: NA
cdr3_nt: TGTGCCAGCAGTCGCGAGGGTGTCGACGATGAGCAGTTCTTC
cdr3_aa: CASSREGVDDEQFF

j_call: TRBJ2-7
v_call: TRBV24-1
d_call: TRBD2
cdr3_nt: TGTGCCACCAGTGAAGCGGGAGTCGAGCAGTACTTC
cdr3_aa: CATSEAGVEQYF

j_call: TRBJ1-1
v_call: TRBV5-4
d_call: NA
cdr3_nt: TGTGCCAGCAGACTAGACACTGGGAGTACTGAAGCTTTCTTT
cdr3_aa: CASRLDTGSTEAFF

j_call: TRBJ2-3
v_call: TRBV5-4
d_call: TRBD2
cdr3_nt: TGTGCCAGCAGCTCGGTGGGAGGGCCTCCCACAGATACGCAGTATTTT
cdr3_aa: CASSSVGGPPTDTQYF

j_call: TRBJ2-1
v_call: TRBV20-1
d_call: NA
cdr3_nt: TGCAGTGCCCAGAACAATGAGCAGTTCTTC
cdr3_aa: CSAQNNEQFF

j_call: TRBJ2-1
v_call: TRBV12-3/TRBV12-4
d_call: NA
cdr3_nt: TGTGCCAGCACCGACACAGATAATGAGCAGTTCTTC
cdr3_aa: CASTDTDNEQFF

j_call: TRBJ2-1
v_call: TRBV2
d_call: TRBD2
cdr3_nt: TGTGCCAGCAGGGGACTAGCGGAGTACAATGAGCAGTTCTTC
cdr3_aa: CASRGLAEYNEQFF

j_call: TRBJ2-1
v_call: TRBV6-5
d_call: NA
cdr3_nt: TGTGCCAGCAGTCACTTGGGAGTGGTCGAGCAGTTCTTC
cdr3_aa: CASSHLGVVEQFF

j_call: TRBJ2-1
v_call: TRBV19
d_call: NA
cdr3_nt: TGTGCCAGTAGTACCTCTCGGGAGTCCCGTTACAATGAGCAGTTCTTC
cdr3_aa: CASSTSRESRYNEQFF

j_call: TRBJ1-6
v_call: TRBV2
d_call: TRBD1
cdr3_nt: TGTGCCAGCAGTCCACAGGGGCTCACTAATTCACCCCTCCACTTT
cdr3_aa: CASSPQGLTNSPLHF

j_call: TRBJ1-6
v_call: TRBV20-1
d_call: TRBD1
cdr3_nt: TGCAGTGCTAGTTCCTACAGGGGGTATAATTCACCCCTCCACTTT
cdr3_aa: CSASSYRGYNSPLHF

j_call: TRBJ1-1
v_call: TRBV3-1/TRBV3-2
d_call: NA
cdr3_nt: TGTGCCAGCAGCCAAGCGAGTATCCCCCGGACTGAAGCTTTCTTT
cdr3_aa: CASSQASIPRTEAFF

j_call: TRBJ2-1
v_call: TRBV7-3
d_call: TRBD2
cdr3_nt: TGTGCCAGCAGTCCGACCGGGACTAGCGGGAGCAATGAGCAGTTCTTC
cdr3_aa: CASSPTGTSGSNEQFF

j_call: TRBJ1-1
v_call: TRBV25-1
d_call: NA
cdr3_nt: TGTGCCAGCAGTGAATCTTTGGGGGGAGGCGGCACTGAAGCTTTCTTT
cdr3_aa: CASSESLGGGGTEAFF